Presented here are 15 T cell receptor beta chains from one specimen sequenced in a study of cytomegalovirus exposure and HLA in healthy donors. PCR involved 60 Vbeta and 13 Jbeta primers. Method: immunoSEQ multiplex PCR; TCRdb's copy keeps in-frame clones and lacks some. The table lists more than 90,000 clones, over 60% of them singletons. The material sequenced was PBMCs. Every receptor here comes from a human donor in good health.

The CDR3 DNA follows: TGTGCCAGCAGCTTGGAGGGGGAGCAGTACTTC. Protein product: CASSLEGEQYF. The gene calls are TRBV5-6 and TRBJ2-7, with D maybe TRBD1 (5 bases). Germline CDR1 and CDR2: SGHDT and YYEEEE. The CDR3 has 11 residues. The germline V and J ends were trimmed by 0 bases and 7 bases, with 5 bases remaining between them. Full variable domain (missing parts from reference TRBV5-6 and TRBJ2-7): DAGVTQSPTHLIKTRGQQVTLRCSPKSGHDTVSWYQQALGQGPQFIFQYYEEEERQRGNFPDRFSGHQFPNYSSELNVNALLLGDSALYLCASSLEGEQYFGPGTRLTVT.

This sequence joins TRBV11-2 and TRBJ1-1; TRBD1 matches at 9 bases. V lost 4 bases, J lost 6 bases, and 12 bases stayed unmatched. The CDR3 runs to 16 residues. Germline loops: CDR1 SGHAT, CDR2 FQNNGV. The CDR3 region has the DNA TGTGCCAGCAGCTCCACCGCGGGACAGGGTGAACCTGAAGCTTTCTTT. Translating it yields CASSSTAGQGEPEAFF.

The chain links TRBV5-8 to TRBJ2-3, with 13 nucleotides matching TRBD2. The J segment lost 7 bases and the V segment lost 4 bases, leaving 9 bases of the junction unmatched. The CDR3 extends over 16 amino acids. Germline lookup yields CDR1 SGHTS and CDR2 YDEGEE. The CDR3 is CASSRTSGGRGNTQYF. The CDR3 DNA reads TGTGCCAGCAGCCGGACTAGCGGGGGAAGAGGTAATACGCAGTATTTT.

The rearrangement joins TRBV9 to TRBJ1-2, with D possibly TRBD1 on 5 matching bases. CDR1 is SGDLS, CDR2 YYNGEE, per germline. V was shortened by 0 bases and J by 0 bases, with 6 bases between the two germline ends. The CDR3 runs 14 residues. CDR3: CASSVVTANYGYTF. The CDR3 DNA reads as TGTGCCAGCAGCGTAGTGACAGCTAACTATGGCTACACCTTC.

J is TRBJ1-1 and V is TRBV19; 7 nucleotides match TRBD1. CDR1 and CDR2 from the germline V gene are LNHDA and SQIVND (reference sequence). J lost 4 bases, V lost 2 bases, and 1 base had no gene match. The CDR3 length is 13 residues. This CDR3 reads CASSIQGGTEAFF. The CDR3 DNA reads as TGTGCCAGTAGTATACAGGGGGGCACTGAAGCTTTCTTT.

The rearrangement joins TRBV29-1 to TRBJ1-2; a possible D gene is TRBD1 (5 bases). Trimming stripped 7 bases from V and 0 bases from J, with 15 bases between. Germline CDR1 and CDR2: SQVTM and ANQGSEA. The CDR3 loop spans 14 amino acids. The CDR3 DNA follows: TGCAGCGCCCTCGACGGGGGATCTAACTATGGCTACACCTTC. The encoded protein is CSALDGGSNYGYTF. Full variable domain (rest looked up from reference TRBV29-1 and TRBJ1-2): SAVISQKPSRDICQRGTSLTIQCQVDSQVTMMFWYRQQPGQSLTLIATANQGSEATYESGFVIDKFPISRPNLTFSTLTVSNMSPEDSSIYLCSALDGGSNYGYTFGSGTRLTVV.

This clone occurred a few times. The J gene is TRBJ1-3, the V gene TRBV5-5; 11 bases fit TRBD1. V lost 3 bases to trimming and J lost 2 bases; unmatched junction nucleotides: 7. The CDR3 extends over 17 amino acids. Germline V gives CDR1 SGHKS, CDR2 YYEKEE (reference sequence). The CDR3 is CASSWAMGQGAGNTIYF. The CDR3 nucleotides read TGTGCCAGCAGCTGGGCGATGGGACAGGGGGCTGGAAACACCATATATTTT.

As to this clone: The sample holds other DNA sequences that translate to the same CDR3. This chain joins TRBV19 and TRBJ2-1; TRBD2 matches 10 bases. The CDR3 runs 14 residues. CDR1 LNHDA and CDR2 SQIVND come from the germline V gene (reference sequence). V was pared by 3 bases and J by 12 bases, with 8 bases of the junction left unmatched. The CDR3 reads CASSISPSGRRQFF. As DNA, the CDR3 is TGTGCCAGTAGTATCAGTCCTAGCGGGAGACGGCAGTTCTTC.

The CDR3 DNA follows: TGTGCCAGCAGCTTAGGCGAGCAGTACTTC. Protein: CASSLGEQYF. The chain combines TRBV7-2 with TRBJ2-5; D ambiguous. The tail of the sequence fits TRBJ2-7 better, so the J call may be wrong. The CDR3 is 10 residues long. The germline gives CDR1 SGHTA, CDR2 FQGNSA.

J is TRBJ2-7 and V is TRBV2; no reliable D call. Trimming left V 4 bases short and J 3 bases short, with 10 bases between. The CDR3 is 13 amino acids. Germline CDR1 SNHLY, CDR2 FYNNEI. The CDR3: CASSVRRNYEQYF. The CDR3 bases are TGTGCCAGCAGTGTCCGCAGGAACTACGAGCAGTACTTC.

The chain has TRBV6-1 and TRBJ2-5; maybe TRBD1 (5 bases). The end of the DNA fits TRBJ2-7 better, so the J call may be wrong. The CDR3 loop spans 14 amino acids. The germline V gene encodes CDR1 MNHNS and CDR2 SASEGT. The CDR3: CASSSQGSSYEQYF. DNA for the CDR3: TGTGCCAGCAGTTCTCAGGGAAGCTCCTACGAGCAGTACTTC.

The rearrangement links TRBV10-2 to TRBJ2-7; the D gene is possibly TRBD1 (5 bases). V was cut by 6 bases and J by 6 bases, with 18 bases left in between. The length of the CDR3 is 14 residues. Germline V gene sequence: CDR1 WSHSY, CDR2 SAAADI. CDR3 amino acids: CASRVDRRNSEQYF. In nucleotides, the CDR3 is TGCGCCAGCAGGGTCGACAGACGAAACAGCGAGCAGTACTTC.

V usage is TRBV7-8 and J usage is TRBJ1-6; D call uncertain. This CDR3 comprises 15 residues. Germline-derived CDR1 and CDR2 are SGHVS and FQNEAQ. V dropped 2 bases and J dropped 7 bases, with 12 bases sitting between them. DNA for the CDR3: TGTGCCAGCAGCTTAAACAGTAAGGCGAATTCACCCCTCCACTTT. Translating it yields CASSLNSKANSPLHF.

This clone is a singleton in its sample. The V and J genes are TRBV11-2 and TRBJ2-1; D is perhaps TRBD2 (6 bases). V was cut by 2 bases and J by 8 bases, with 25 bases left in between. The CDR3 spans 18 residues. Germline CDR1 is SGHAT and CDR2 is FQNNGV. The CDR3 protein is CASSLRSGGPRIGDEQFF. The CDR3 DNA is TGTGCCAGCAGCTTAAGGTCTGGAGGGCCGAGGATCGGCGATGAGCAGTTCTTC.

The CDR3 loop reads CASSLRGAGGAGELFF. In DNA form, the CDR3 reads TGTGCCAGCAGCTTAAGGGGGGCGGGGGGAGCCGGGGAGCTGTTTTTT. The genes are TRBV7-8 and TRBJ2-2; TRBD2 matches at 8 bases. CDR3 length equals 16 residues. V lost 2 bases, J lost 6 bases, and 8 bases stayed unmatched. In germline, CDR1 is SGHVS, CDR2 FQNEAQ.